These T cell receptor beta chains were read from a single sample in a study of blood T cell repertoires in COVID-19. TCRdb's table, derived via immunoSEQ multiplex PCR, lists solely in-frame clones and lacks some. This table holds roughly 250,000 clones, approximately 90% found once. Sequencing was performed on PBMCs or T cells enriched from blood (not recorded which). The receptor source for this set is a woman aged 40-49 years with acute COVID-19. Each CDR3 is given with its conserved first and last residue. D genes are given only for firm matches. Rows may omit the clone size; those that give it use once, few, many or a size class.

d_call	clone_size	v_call	j_call	cdr3_nt	cdr3_aa
TRBD1	few	TRBV7-9	TRBJ2-1	TGTGCCAGCAGCTTTAGACAGGGGGGCAGGAATGAGCAGTTCTTC	CASSFRQGGRNEQFF
TRBD2	.	TRBV29-1	TRBJ2-5	TGCAGCGTTGAATCCCCCCTTCTCTATCGGGCTGAGGGAGGGGAAGAGACCCAGTACTTC	CSVESPLLYRAEGGEETQYF
TRBD1	.	TRBV7-9	TRBJ1-3	TGTGCCAGCAGCTCCGCGACAGGGGGTTCTGGAAACACCATATATTTT	CASSSATGGSGNTIYF
.	once	TRBV4-1	TRBJ2-5	TGCGCCAGCAGCCAAGGTCCGGGGATGTCAGAGACCCAGTACTTC	CASSQGPGMSETQYF
.	.	TRBV18	TRBJ1-1	TGTGCCAGCTCGTCGTACACTGAAGCTTTCTTT	CASSSYTEAFF
TRBD2	.	TRBV19	TRBJ2-3	TGTGCCAGTAGACTAGCGGGTAGCACAGATACGCAGTATTTT	CASRLAGSTDTQYF
.	.	TRBV7-2	TRBJ2-2	TGTGCCAGCAGCCTCTATACCGGGGAGCTGTTTTTT	CASSLYTGELFF
.	once	TRBV18	TRBJ2-1	TGTGCCAGCTCAAAGGACAGTTACAATGAGCAGTTCTTC	CASSKDSYNEQFF
TRBD1	few	TRBV2	TRBJ2-5	TGTGCCAGCAGTGAGAACAGGGGTCAGGTTGCCCAGTACTTC	CASSENRGQVAQYF
TRBD1	.	TRBV5-1	TRBJ1-1	TGCGCCAGCAGCGGGGGACAGGGGGCTGAAGCTGAAGCTTTCTTT	CASSGGQGAEAEAFF
TRBD2	.	TRBV10-3	TRBJ2-7	TGTGCCATCGGGACTAGCGGGAGGGCCGGAAACGAGCAGTACTTC	CAIGTSGRAGNEQYF
.	.	TRBV19	TRBJ1-3	TGTGCCAGTAGTATTGGGAGCTCTGGAAACACCATATATTTT	CASSIGSSGNTIYF
TRBD2	.	TRBV24-1	TRBJ2-4	TGTGCCACCAGTGACGCTGCGGGGGGGCTCGCCAAAAACATTCAGTACTTC	CATSDAAGGLAKNIQYF